A selection of T cell receptor beta chains follows, all from one sample in a study of regulatory T cells in long-lasting Graves disease. MiXCR was run by TCRdb on the multiplex PCR reads, yielding one entry per CDR3 protein. The table has approximately 350,000 distinct CDR3 sequences, around 11% seen once. These data were likewise used in another study, on T cells in Graves' hyperthyroidism and ophthalmopathy.

Sequenced here: peripheral blood mononuclear cells (PBMCs), sampled at new diagnosis, from a patient treated with antithyroid drugs. All receptors derive from a woman younger than 35 with Graves disease. Both conserved end residues are part of each CDR3. The order of the fields is V gene, D gene, clone size, J gene, CDR3 protein, CDR3 DNA. A D gene is named only where the DNA matches it firmly. The size entry is marked missing in some rows and otherwise reads once, few, many or a size class.

TRBV6-2/TRBV6-3,TRBD2,many,TRBJ2-7,CASSSRLAGGPKEQYF,TGTGCCAGCAGTTCCCGTCTAGCGGGAGGCCCTAAGGAGCAGTACTTC
TRBV29-1,NA,NA,TRBJ2-1,CSVVGQVYNEQFF,TGCAGCGTTGTGGGGCAGGTTTACAATGAGCAGTTCTTC
TRBV6-2/TRBV6-3,NA,many,TRBJ2-4,CASSYSSSGPRSYIQYF,TGTGCCAGCAGTTACTCAAGTAGCGGTCCGAGGAGCTACATTCAGTACTTC
TRBV6-2/TRBV6-3,NA,many,TRBJ1-5,CASSYHPSQGRRPQHF,TGTGCCAGCAGTTACCACCCCTCCCAGGGGCGACGGCCCCAGCATTTT
TRBV20-1,TRBD2,many,TRBJ2-1,CSARDAGGSSYNEQFF,TGCAGTGCTAGAGATGCGGGGGGGAGCTCCTACAATGAGCAGTTCTTC
TRBV28,NA,many,TRBJ2-7,CASSFGTNYEQYF,TGTGCCAGCAGTTTTGGGACCAACTACGAGCAGTACTTC
TRBV12-3/TRBV12-4,NA,NA,TRBJ1-2,CASSPTPQGYYGYTF,TGTGCCAGCAGTCCGACCCCCCAGGGTTACTATGGCTACACCTTC
TRBV20-1,TRBD2,many,TRBJ2-7,CSARASGRSEQYF,TGCAGTGCTAGGGCGAGCGGGAGATCTGAGCAGTACTTC
TRBV12-3/TRBV12-4,NA,many,TRBJ2-1,CASSFLRDEQFF,TGTGCCAGCAGTTTTCTCAGGGATGAGCAGTTCTTC
TRBV7-2,TRBD1,many,TRBJ1-4,CASSPRTGQEPNEKLFF,TGTGCCAGCAGCCCACGGACCGGACAGGAGCCTAATGAAAAACTGTTTTTT
TRBV29-1,TRBD1,NA,TRBJ1-2,CSVTGAVGAGYTF,TGCAGCGTGACAGGGGCGGTTGGCGCTGGCTACACCTTC
TRBV7-3,NA,many,TRBJ2-7,CASSPWQGDPYEQYF,TGTGCCAGCAGCCCTTGGCAGGGAGATCCCTACGAGCAGTACTTC
TRBV20-1,NA,many,TRBJ2-1,CSALSAALRYNEQFF,TGCAGTGCCTTATCAGCGGCATTAAGGTACAATGAGCAGTTCTTC
TRBV9,NA,many,TRBJ1-4,CASSFRSGANEKLFF,TGTGCCAGCAGCTTCCGGTCGGGGGCGAATGAAAAACTGTTTTTT
TRBV20-1,TRBD2,many,TRBJ2-1,CSARPRTSIYEQFF,TGCAGTGCTAGACCCCGGACTAGCATCTATGAGCAGTTCTTC
TRBV19,TRBD2,many,TRBJ2-2,CASSRGTSEVLNTGELFF,TGTGCCAGTAGTAGGGGGACTAGCGAAGTCCTTAACACCGGGGAGCTGTTTTTT
TRBV5-1,NA,many,TRBJ1-1,CASSFAVMNTEAFF,TGCGCCAGCAGCTTTGCGGTGATGAACACTGAAGCTTTCTTT
TRBV5-1,TRBD2,NA,TRBJ2-7,CASSLYSGIGDEQYF,TGCGCCAGCAGCTTGTACAGCGGGATAGGAGACGAGCAGTACTTC
TRBV20-1,TRBD2,once,TRBJ2-7,CSAHRTSGRAHSSYEQYF,TGCAGTGCCCACCGGACTAGCGGGAGGGCCCATAGCTCCTACGAGCAGTACTTC
TRBV29-1,NA,many,TRBJ1-1,CSAHLPTDTEAFF,TGCAGCGCCCACCTGCCCACGGACACTGAAGCTTTCTTT
TRBV28,NA,many,TRBJ1-4,CASRYPGAIEKLFF,TGTGCCAGCCGTTACCCCGGGGCTATAGAAAAACTGTTTTTT
TRBV7-7,TRBD2,many,TRBJ2-1,CASSLAGGFNEQFF,TGTGCTAGCAGCTTAGCGGGGGGGTTCAATGAGCAGTTCTTC
TRBV29-1,NA,few,TRBJ1-1,CSSSGRNTEALF,TGCAGCTCCTCCGGGAGGAACACTGAAGCTCTCTTT
TRBV28,TRBD2,many,TRBJ2-5,CASSSGGTRFPGF,TGTGCCAGCAGTTCCGGGGGGACCCGGTTCCCGGGCTTC
TRBV2,NA,many,TRBJ1-3,CASIFRTARGPGNTIYF,TGTGCCAGCATTTTCCGAACCGCGAGGGGACCTGGAAACACCATATATTTT
TRBV5-1,NA,many,TRBJ1-1,CASSLETNLQGTEAFF,TGCGCCAGCAGCTTGGAAACGAACTTGCAGGGCACTGAAGCTTTCTTT
TRBV7-6,TRBD2,few,TRBJ2-7,CASSLAQGPGGGEQYF,TGTGCCAGCAGCTTAGCGCAAGGACCGGGGGGGGGCGAGCAGTACTTC
TRBV5-1,TRBD1,few,TRBJ2-1,CASSALGQEFYNEQFF,TGCGCCAGCAGCGCGCTCGGACAGGAGTTTTACAATGAGCAGTTCTTC
TRBV5-1,NA,NA,TRBJ1-3,CASSLGQVPGPSGNTIYF,TGCGCCAGCAGCTTGGGGCAAGTACCGGGTCCCTCTGGAAACACCATATATTTT
TRBV18,TRBD1,many,TRBJ1-2,CASSPYGTGVGYGYTF,TGTGCCAGCTCACCATACGGGACAGGGGTTGGCTATGGCTACACCTTC
TRBV20-1,TRBD2,few,TRBJ2-1,CSAPFGRGAYNEQFF,TGCAGTGCTCCCTTTGGGCGGGGGGCCTACAATGAGCAGTTCTTC
TRBV4-1,NA,NA,TRBJ2-7,CASSQDLAPTWSYEQYF,TGCGCCAGCAGCCAAGATCTGGCGCCGACATGGTCCTACGAGCAGTACTTC
TRBV6-1,TRBD1,few,TRBJ2-7,CASRLVAGTGLGEQYF,TGTGCCAGCAGACTTGTTGCCGGGACAGGGTTAGGAGAGCAGTACTTC
TRBV6-1,TRBD2,few,TRBJ2-5,CASSKSGENRRTQYF,TGTGCCAGCAGTAAGAGCGGGGAGAACCGACGGACCCAGTACTTC
TRBV20-1,NA,many,TRBJ1-5,CSARDGTQPQHF,TGCAGTGCTAGAGATGGAACTCAGCCCCAGCATTTT
TRBV30,NA,NA,TRBJ2-1,CAWRDWPGHNEQFF,TGTGCCTGGAGGGATTGGCCAGGGCACAATGAGCAGTTCTTC
TRBV5-1,TRBD1,NA,TRBJ2-1,CASSLARRGRLRFEDNEQFF,TGCGCCAGCAGCTTGGCGCGTAGGGGGCGACTAAGGTTTGAGGACAATGAGCAGTTCTTC
TRBV29-1,NA,many,TRBJ1-1,CSVDVNTEAFF,TGCAGCGTTGACGTGAACACTGAAGCTTTCTTT
TRBV20-1,NA,many,TRBJ1-4,CSAIPGSNEKLFF,TGCAGTGCTATCCCAGGGTCTAATGAAAAACTGTTTTTT
TRBV20-1,NA,NA,TRBJ2-1,CSASLGGPSNEQFF,TGCAGTGCTAGCCTAGGGGGACCTAGCAATGAGCAGTTCTTC
TRBV5-5,TRBD1,many,TRBJ2-7,CASRPIPGQQYEQYF,TGTGCCAGCAGACCAATACCGGGACAGCAATACGAGCAGTACTTC
TRBV18,NA,NA,TRBJ1-2,CASSPALHYGYTF,TGTGCCAGCTCACCGGCGCTCCACTATGGCTACACCTTC